One and the same sample provided the 29 T cell receptor beta chains below, sequenced in a study of T cell responses to AZD1222 COVID-19 vaccine. TCRdb's table, derived via immunoSEQ multiplex PCR, lists solely in-frame clones and lacks some. The data hold some 150,000 clones, with roughly 86% observed a single time. The input for sequencing was peripheral blood, taken 28 days after the second dose of the MenACWY control vaccine. These receptor sequences come from an adult who received the MenACWY meningococcal vaccine as a control.

The chain couples TRBV9 to TRBJ2-2; a possible D gene is TRBD2 (6 bases). Germline V gene data show CDR1 as SGDLS and CDR2 as YYNGEE. The CDR3 is made up of 17 amino acids. The ends were cut back, 4 bases at V and 0 bases at J, with 16 bases in the middle. This CDR3 reads CASSPSLGLANTGELFF. CDR3 coding DNA: TGTGCCAGCAGCCCTTCACTGGGACTCGCGAACACCGGGGAGCTGTTTTTT.

The count of this clone is one. This rearrangement joins TRBV6-2 or TRBV6-3 to TRBJ2-5; possibly TRBD1 or TRBD2 for D (5 bases each). The V and J ends lost 4 bases and 4 bases respectively, with 10 bases between them. The CDR3 consists of 13 residues. Germline CDR1 MNHEY, CDR2 SVGEGT. The CDR3 protein is CASSSGAGETQYF. CDR3 sequence (DNA): TGTGCCAGCAGTTCCGGGGCCGGAGAGACCCAGTACTTC.

The V and J genes are TRBV28 and TRBJ1-3; 9 positions agree with TRBD1. There are 15 residues in the CDR3. Trimming at V came to 4 bases and at J to 3 bases, leaving 4 bases not matched to a gene. In germline, CDR1 is MDHEN, CDR2 SYDVKM. CDR3 residues: CASSWTGVGGNTIYF. CDR3 DNA: TGTGCCAGCAGTTGGACAGGGGTCGGTGGAAACACCATATATTTT.

The CDR3: CATSDLVGRNTGELFF. The CDR3 DNA follows: TGTGCCACCAGTGATTTGGTAGGAAGAAACACCGGGGAGCTGTTTTTT. V and J are TRBV24-1 and TRBJ2-2; D remains unclear. V shed 0 bases and J shed 2 bases, with 9 bases lying between them. Germline CDR1 and CDR2: KGHDR and SFDVKD. The CDR3 is made up of 16 amino acids.

The genes are TRBV7-6 and TRBJ2-1; TRBD1 matches at 11 bases. CDR3 length equals 14 residues. CDR1 and CDR2 from the germline V gene are SGHVS and FNYEAQ. V lost 1 base, J lost 10 bases, and 3 bases stayed unmatched. CDR3 sequence (DNA): TGTGCCAGCAGCTTAGAGGACAGGGGGCCGGAGCAGTTCTTC. Translation gives CASSLEDRGPEQFF.

The chain joins TRBV7-9 to TRBJ2-2; D is unclear. V was clipped by 2 bases and J by 3 bases, with 4 bases between them. The CDR3 extends over 13 amino acids. CDR1 is SEHNR and CDR2 is FQNEAQ in the germline V gene (reference sequence). The CDR3 region has the DNA TGTGCCAGCAGCTTATTGGACACCGGGGAGCTGTTTTTT. Its translation: CASSLLDTGELFF.

The V gene is TRBV2, the J gene TRBJ2-2; weak D call: TRBD2 (5 bases). CDR3 length: 13 amino acids. V lost 11 bases, J lost 1 base, and 11 bases lay in between. Germline V CDR1 and CDR2: SNHLY, FYNNEI. CDR3: CAAFGVNTGELFF. The CDR3 region has the DNA TGTGCCGCTTTCGGGGTGAACACCGGGGAGCTGTTTTTT.

This sequence joins TRBV13 and TRBJ1-2, with 8 positions matching TRBD1. The CDR3 is made up of 18 amino acids. CDR1 and CDR2 from the germline V gene are PRHDT and FYEKMQ (reference sequence). The junction had 18 bases not matched to a gene; V was cut back by 5 bases and J by 4 bases. This chain's CDR3 is CASSLSNPRTGTFYGYTF. CDR3 in DNA: TGTGCCAGCAGCCTTTCAAACCCCCGGACAGGGACCTTCTATGGCTACACCTTC.

The V call is TRBV6-6, the J call TRBJ2-5; D not certain. V lost 0 bases and J lost 5, with 10 bases in between. This CDR3 spans 14 amino acids. Germline-derived CDR1 and CDR2 are MNHNY and SVGAGI (reference sequence). The CDR3 bases are TGTGCCAGCAGTTACTCTGGCCCGTTCGAGACCCAGTACTTC. Translation gives CASSYSGPFETQYF.

This clone appeared a single time. V is TRBV18 and J is TRBJ2-7, with D maybe TRBD2 (6 bases). Germline-derived CDR1 and CDR2 are KGHSH and LQKENI. The V end lost 0 bases, the J end lost 5 bases, and 11 bases lay between the germline ends. The CDR3 is made up of 14 amino acids. The CDR3 DNA reads as TGTGCCAGCTCACCACCCCAGGGCGGGGACGAGCAGTACTTC. Its protein is CASSPPQGGDEQYF.

This clone appeared a single time. This rearrangement joins TRBV7-6 to TRBJ2-1, with 7 bases that match TRBD2. This CDR3 spans 14 amino acids. CDR1 and CDR2 from the germline V gene are SGHVS and FNYEAQ. With 7 bases clipped from V and 8 bases from J, the junction kept 11 bases outside the gene matches. CDR3 protein: CASKKEGGPYEQFF. The CDR3, as DNA: TGTGCCAGCAAAAAGGAGGGAGGGCCCTATGAGCAGTTCTTC.

V is TRBV6-5 and J is TRBJ2-7, with TRBD1 as a possible D gene (6 bases). The CDR3 is 15 amino acids. The V and J ends lost 5 bases and 0 bases respectively, with 14 bases between them. CDR1 is MNHEY, CDR2 SVGAGI, per germline. The CDR3 DNA reads TGTGCCAGCAGTACGGACAGTTCCCCCTCCTACGAGCAGTACTTC. Protein sequence: CASSTDSSPSYEQYF.

V is TRBV5-6 and J is TRBJ2-6, with 8 bases lining up with TRBD1. This CDR3 is 19 amino acids long. V trimming: 3 bases; J trimming: 0 bases; junction bases outside the gene matches: 11. Germline lookup yields CDR1 SGHDT and CDR2 YYEEEE. As DNA, the CDR3 is TGTGCCAGCAGCTGGGAGATGGGACAGGCAGACTCTGGGGCCAACGTCCTGACTTTC. This gives the protein CASSWEMGQADSGANVLTF.

This chain connects TRBV11-2 to TRBJ1-1; D call uncertain. V was shortened by 2 bases and J by 0 bases, with 7 bases between the two germline ends. The V gene's germline CDR1 is SGHAT and CDR2 FQNNGV. There are 14 residues in the CDR3. The CDR3 region is CASSLLWMNTEAFF. CDR3 nucleotides: TGTGCCAGCAGCTTACTGTGGATGAACACTGAAGCTTTCTTT.

This chain links TRBV7-9 with TRBJ2-5; 11 positions agree with TRBD1. Germline CDR1 SEHNR, CDR2 FQNEAQ (reference sequence). The CDR3 runs 14 residues. V gave up 5 bases and J gave up 4 bases; unmatched junction bases: 3. DNA for the CDR3: TGTGCCAGCAGCCCCGGGACAGGGGGAGAGACCCAGTACTTC. Translating gives CASSPGTGGETQYF. Variable domain in full (rest from reference TRBV7-9 and TRBJ2-5): DTGVSQNPRHKITKRGQNVTFRCDPISEHNRLYWYRQTLGQGPEFLTYFQNEAQLEKSRLLSDRFSAERPKGSFSTLEIQRTEQGDSAMYLCASSPGTGGETQYFGPGTRLLVL.

In this sample, this clone turned up once. The V gene is TRBV20-1, the J gene TRBJ2-1; D call uncertain. The CDR3 covers 13 residues. Trimming stripped 3 bases from V and 4 bases from J, with 10 bases between. Germline CDR1 DFQATT, CDR2 SNEGSKA (reference sequence). The DNA for the CDR3 is TGCAGTGCTAGTGAAGGCGTTTACAATGAGCAGTTCTTC. This translates into CSASEGVYNEQFF.

The chain carries TRBV14 and TRBJ1-1; the D is unclear. The germline V and J ends were trimmed by 0 bases and 1 base, with 6 bases remaining between them. Germline V gives CDR1 SGHDN, CDR2 FVKESK. The CDR3 extends over 14 amino acids. CDR3 nucleotide sequence: TGTGCCAGCAGCCAAGATCATCGGAACACTGAAGCTTTCTTT. Its translation: CASSQDHRNTEAFF.

V gene TRBV11-3 combines with J gene TRBJ2-7; 7 bases are shared with TRBD1. J lost 4 bases, V lost 5 bases, and 5 bases had no gene match. The CDR3 sequence is 13 residues long. The germline V gene encodes CDR1 SGHNT and CDR2 YENEEA. The CDR3 is CASSQGQIYEQYF. CDR3 nucleotide sequence: TGTGCCAGCAGCCAGGGACAGATTTACGAGCAGTACTTC.

This chain connects TRBV2 to TRBJ2-6; TRBD1 agrees at 8 bases. Germline loops: CDR1 SNHLY, CDR2 FYNNEI. CDR3 length: 15 amino acids. V trimming: 7 bases; J trimming: 3 bases; junction bases outside the gene matches: 5. The CDR3, as DNA: TGTGCCAGCATATTGGACAGGGATGGGGCCAACGTCCTGACTTTC. Protein: CASILDRDGANVLTF.

The chain is built from TRBV7-8 and TRBJ1-2, with D uncertain. Germline-derived CDR1 and CDR2 are SGHVS and FQNEAQ. Trimming removed 5 bases from V and 4 bases from J, with 17 bases in between. The CDR3 loop spans 15 amino acids. The CDR3 DNA is TGTGCCAGCAGCCCTACAAGGGTTTCTTCCTATGGCTACACCTTC. Translation gives CASSPTRVSSYGYTF.

This clone was detected once. This rearrangement joins TRBV15 to TRBJ1-5; D not certain. Trimming stripped 0 bases from V and 3 bases from J, with 12 bases between. Germline V lookup: CDR1 LNHNV, CDR2 YYDKDF (reference sequence). This CDR3 is built from 16 residues. The CDR3 protein is CATSRDPAYFNQPQHF. The CDR3 coding sequence is TGTGCCACCAGCAGAGATCCCGCGTATTTCAATCAGCCCCAGCATTTT.

The chain is built from TRBV19 and TRBJ1-1; 11 bases are a match to TRBD1. With 5 bases clipped from V and 4 bases from J, the junction kept 6 bases outside the gene matches. Germline loops: CDR1 LNHDA, CDR2 SQIVND (reference sequence). The CDR3 extends over 15 amino acids. CDR3 DNA: TGTGCCAGTAGTTCCGGGACAGGGGGTTTCACTGAAGCTTTCTTT. Protein product: CASSSGTGGFTEAFF.

This clone was seen just once. The chain employs TRBV5-6 and TRBJ2-1; perhaps TRBD2 as D (5 bases). With 0 bases removed from V and 12 bases from J, the gap between germline ends came to 25 bases. CDR1 is SGHDT and CDR2 is YYEEEE in the germline V gene. CDR3 length: 17 residues. DNA of the CDR3: TGTGCCAGCAGCTTGGCCAGGCGGTTTGACTACAATGAGTGGCAGTTCTTC. Translated: CASSLARRFDYNEWQFF. Filled out from reference TRBV5-6 and TRBJ2-1, the complete variable domain reads DAGVTQSPTHLIKTRGQQVTLRCSPKSGHDTVSWYQQALGQGPQFIFQYYEEEERQRGNFPDRFSGHQFPNYSSELNVNALLLGDSALYLCASSLARRFDYNEWQFFGPGTRLTVL.

The rearrangement links TRBV6-5 to TRBJ1-2; tentatively, D is TRBD1 (5 bases). V was clipped by 4 bases and J by 1 base, with 10 bases between them. Germline lookup yields CDR1 MNHEY and CDR2 SVGAGI. The CDR3 runs 14 residues. CDR3 in amino acids: CASSSGTVNYGYTF. The CDR3, as DNA: TGTGCCAGCAGTTCCGGGACGGTTAACTATGGCTACACCTTC.

The chain joins TRBV6-4 to TRBJ1-1; D is uncertain. From germline, CDR1 is MRHNA and CDR2 SNTAGT. The length of the CDR3 is 13 residues. V dropped 4 bases and J dropped 1 base, with 7 bases sitting between them. Written as DNA, the CDR3 is TGTGCCAGCAGTGTCCAGGCGAACACTGAAGCTTTCTTT. It specifies CASSVQANTEAFF.

The chain couples TRBV7-2 to TRBJ2-1; D is unclear. The V end was cut by 4 bases, the J end by 5 bases, with 6 bases between. Germline V gene lookup returns CDR1 SGHTA and CDR2 FQGNSA. The CDR3 covers 12 residues. CDR3 coding DNA: TGTGCCAGCAGCTCCGACAACAATGAGCAGTTCTTC. Translation: CASSSDNNEQFF.

The V and J genes are TRBV11-1 and TRBJ1-2, with a possible D match to TRBD1 (5 bases). V was cut by 5 bases and J by 8 bases, with 24 bases left in between. The CDR3 is 16 amino acids. Germline assignment: CDR1 SGHAT and CDR2 FQDESV (reference sequence). CDR3 DNA sequence: TGTGCCAGCAGCGCTCCCCGGGGCCCCCTTCCGACGGGCTACACCTTC. Its translation: CASSAPRGPLPTGYTF.

The CDR3 nucleotides read TGCAGCGCCACCCGGGACAGAAGCTACGAGCAGTACTTC. Translating gives CSATRDRSYEQYF. The J gene is TRBJ2-7, the V gene TRBV29-1; TRBD1 agrees at 7 bases. The CDR3 is 13 residues long. The trim removed 7 bases at V and 3 bases at J, leaving 9 bases unmatched. Germline CDR1 reads SQVTM; CDR2 reads ANQGSEA.

The chain uses TRBV6-4 and TRBJ2-2, with unresolved D. The CDR3 has 13 amino acids. Trimming removed 2 bases from V and 9 bases from J, with 10 bases in between. Germline V lookup: CDR1 MRHNA, CDR2 SNTAGT. As DNA, the CDR3 is TGTGCCAGCAGTGACGGAGCAGATAGGGAGCTGTTTTTT. This gives the protein CASSDGADRELFF.